This TCR beta chain was sequenced for a study of molecular identifiers for immune sequencing clone quantification. From the PCR reads, TCRdb called clonotypes with MiXCR, one entry per CDR3 protein. The sample lists about 98,000 distinct CDR3 sequences; about 32% were seen once. This clonotype was seen a handful of times. V trimming: 4 bases; J trimming: 9 bases; junction bases outside the gene matches: 15. The V gene's germline CDR1 is DFQATT and CDR2 SNEGSKA (reference sequence). The CDR3 is made up of 15 amino acids. The origin of this receptor is a human donor in good health. Some libraries in this study had Jurkat cell RNA spiked in. The sample taken for sequencing was naive CD8+ T cells from blood, with Jurkat cell RNA spiked in. Specified subset: FACS-sorted CD8+CD4-CCR7+CD45RA+ naive T cells. This sequence joins TRBV20-1 and TRBJ2-1; 7 bases are a match to TRBD1. CDR3 in amino acids: CSANRQGTTGGEQFF. The CDR3, as DNA: TGCAGTGCTAATAGACAGGGCACGACTGGGGGTGAGCAGTTCTTC.